These 20 T cell receptor beta chains were all obtained from the same sample, sequenced in a study of CD8+ T cells in alopecia areata. Once RNA had been extracted, it was reverse transcribed into cDNA to act as the sequencing template. Assay: immunoSEQ multiplex PCR; the TCRdb copy retains only in-frame clones and omits some. The table records approximately 140,000 clones, approximately 87% of them present only once. The source was CD8+ T cells sorted from blood, collected at week 0. The receptor set was obtained from a human donor with alopecia areata.

The genes are TRBV15 and TRBJ2-3; no reliable D call. The germline V gene encodes CDR1 LNHNV and CDR2 YYDKDF (reference sequence). Between the trimmed V and J ends, which lost 3 bases and 3 bases, there was a span of 7 bases. CDR3 size: 13 residues. The CDR3: CATSRRSTDTQYF. The CDR3 bases are TGTGCCACCAGCAGGAGATCAACAGATACGCAGTATTTT.

This chain connects TRBV11-3 to TRBJ2-1; D unresolved. There are 13 residues in the CDR3. V lost 5 bases to trimming and J lost 5 bases, with 10 bases between them. Germline V gene lookup returns CDR1 SGHNT and CDR2 YENEEA. The CDR3 nucleotides read TGTGCCAGCAGCCAGTACCCGAACAATGAGCAGTTCTTC. Translated: CASSQYPNNEQFF.

V and J are TRBV14 and TRBJ2-2, with TRBD2 identical over 11 bases. Germline CDR1 SGHDN, CDR2 FVKESK. The trim removed 3 bases at V and 4 bases at J, leaving 4 bases unmatched. The CDR3 has 16 amino acids. CDR3 sequence: CASSHLTSGSTGELFF. The DNA of the CDR3 is TGTGCCAGCAGCCACCTCACTAGCGGGAGCACCGGGGAGCTGTTTTTT. The full variable domain, in which reference TRBV14 and TRBJ2-2 provide the parts outside the CDR3, is EAGVTQFPSHSVIEKGQTVTLRCDPISGHDNLYWYRRVMGKEIKFLLHFVKESKQDESGMPNNRFLAERTGGTYSTLKVQPAELEDSGVYFCASSHLTSGSTGELFFGEGSRLTVL.

This rearrangement joins TRBV29-1 to TRBJ2-2, with D perhaps given as TRBD1 or TRBD2 (5 bases each). The CDR3 consists of 12 residues. Germline CDR1 is SQVTM and CDR2 is ANQGSEA. Trimming stripped 4 bases from V and 4 bases from J, with 7 bases between. The CDR3 region has the DNA TGCAGCGTTGCGGGGCCCACCGGGGAGCTGTTTTTT. Amino acid sequence: CSVAGPTGELFF.

On this clone itself: The sample has other DNA sequences that encode this CDR3 too. The V and J genes are TRBV29-1 and TRBJ2-7; D call uncertain. The CDR3 contains 11 residues. The V gene lost 3 bases and the J gene lost 0 bases, with 3 bases spanning the gap. Germline assignment: CDR1 SQVTM and CDR2 ANQGSEA. CDR3 DNA sequence: TGCAGCGTTGAGGACTCCTACGAGCAGTACTTC. Translating gives CSVEDSYEQYF.

V gene TRBV4-1 combines with J gene TRBJ1-1, with no clear D. Germline V CDR1 and CDR2: MGHRA, YSYEKL. Trimming took 4 bases from V and 5 from J, leaving 14 bases between them. This CDR3 region has 14 residues. The CDR3, as DNA: TGCGCCAGCAGCCCACAGCAAACGGGGACTGAAGCTTTCTTT. Amino acids: CASSPQQTGTEAFF.

This clone was picked up one time. The CDR3 DNA is TGTGCCAGCAGCCCTCTGACAGGGGACTCACGAATGGGCTACACCTTC. Translation gives CASSPLTGDSRMGYTF. This chain uses TRBV9 with TRBJ1-2; 8 bases agree with TRBD1. The trim removed 4 bases at V and 8 bases at J, leaving 16 bases unmatched. This CDR3 is built from 16 residues. Germline loops: CDR1 SGDLS, CDR2 YYNGEE.

This clone was found once. The chain carries TRBV27 and TRBJ2-7; 8 bases are a match to TRBD1. With 5 bases clipped from V and 0 bases from J, the junction kept 6 bases outside the gene matches. The CDR3 sequence is 15 residues long. Germline V gene data show CDR1 as MNHEY and CDR2 as SMNVEV (reference sequence). CDR3 region: CASSHRGASSYEQYF. The CDR3 coding sequence is TGTGCCAGCAGTCACAGGGGGGCAAGCTCCTACGAGCAGTACTTC.

This clone appeared a few times. V is TRBV4-1 and J is TRBJ2-1; no clear D. Looked up from germline, CDR1 is MGHRA and CDR2 is YSYEKL. V dropped 0 bases and J dropped 6 bases, with 3 bases sitting between them. This CDR3 comprises 12 residues. For the CDR3, the DNA is TGCGCCAGCAGCCAAGATGCCAATGAGCAGTTCTTC. Its translation is CASSQDANEQFF.

DNA for the CDR3: TGTGCCAGTAGCCCTGTCGGGGGTATGAACACTGAAGCTTTCTTT. Residues: CASSPVGGMNTEAFF. J is TRBJ1-1 and V is TRBV19; possibly TRBD1 for D (5 bases). This CDR3 is built from 15 residues. Trimming removed 6 bases at V and 0 bases at J, with 14 bases between. CDR1 LNHDA and CDR2 SQIVND come from the germline V gene (reference sequence).

The V and J genes are TRBV14 and TRBJ1-2; D possibly corresponds to TRBD1 (5 bases). Trimming pared 5 bases from V and 6 bases from J, leaving 13 bases between. Per the germline V gene, CDR1 is SGHDN and CDR2 is FVKESK. The CDR3 has 13 residues. CDR3 coding DNA: TGTGCCAGCAGCTTAGACAGCCCGAATGGCTACACCTTC. Its translation is CASSLDSPNGYTF. The full variable domain, with the rest looked up from reference TRBV14 and TRBJ1-2, is EAGVTQFPSHSVIEKGQTVTLRCDPISGHDNLYWYRRVMGKEIKFLLHFVKESKQDESGMPNNRFLAERTGGTYSTLKVQPAELEDSGVYFCASSLDSPNGYTFGSGTRLTVV.

This chain joins TRBV27 and TRBJ1-6; D ambiguous. This CDR3 spans 17 amino acids. Trimming took 6 bases from V and 8 from J, leaving 23 bases between them. The germline V gene encodes CDR1 MNHEY and CDR2 SMNVEV (reference sequence). The CDR3, as DNA: TGTGCCAGCAGGCCCCTTCAACCCTTCATCAACTATTCACCCCTCCACTTT. Translation gives CASRPLQPFINYSPLHF.

The table lists this clone with a count of one. The chain carries TRBV27 and TRBJ1-4; 7 nucleotides agree with TRBD1. The germline gives CDR1 MNHEY, CDR2 SMNVEV (reference sequence). There are 14 residues in the CDR3. V dropped 7 bases and J dropped 5; count of bases not matched to a gene: 7. CDR3 DNA sequence: TGTGCCAGCACTAAGACAGGGTTAAATGAAAAACTGTTTTTT. Its translation is CASTKTGLNEKLFF.

This chain connects TRBV5-1 to TRBJ2-7; no clear D. Trimming shortened V by 3 bases and J by 3 bases, and 7 bases separated the two germline ends. The CDR3 is 12 residues long. The germline V gene has CDR1 SGHRS and CDR2 YFSETQ. CDR3 amino acids: CASSSSLYEQYF. Written as DNA, the CDR3 is TGCGCCAGCAGCTCCTCGCTCTACGAGCAGTACTTC.

This clone was seen a few times. V usage is TRBV11-2 and J usage is TRBJ2-5; the match to TRBD1 covers 7 bases. CDR3 length: 14 amino acids. CDR1 is SGHAT, CDR2 FQNNGV, per germline. V gave up 1 base and J gave up 5 bases; unmatched junction bases: 4. As DNA, the CDR3 is TGTGCCAGCAGCTTAGTACAGGGACAGGAGACCCAGTACTTC. Its protein product is CASSLVQGQETQYF.

This rearrangement joins TRBV14 to TRBJ2-1; D is uncertain. The CDR3 sequence is 15 residues long. Germline assignment: CDR1 SGHDN and CDR2 FVKESK. V was clipped by 1 base and J by 3 bases, with 10 bases between them. The CDR3 coding sequence is TGTGCCAGCAGCCAAGTGGATAGCCTCTACAATGAGCAGTTCTTC. Translated: CASSQVDSLYNEQFF.

Remarks on this clone: At the DNA level, this CDR3 is encoded by other sequences in the same sample as well. The chain links TRBV7-9 to TRBJ2-5, with 8 bases fitting TRBD1. Germline-derived CDR1 and CDR2 are SEHNR and FQNEAQ (reference sequence). Trimming at V came to 5 bases and at J to 2 bases, leaving 4 bases not matched to a gene. The CDR3 spans 14 residues. CDR3 loop: CASSPRQGQETQYF. CDR3 DNA sequence: TGTGCCAGCAGCCCCCGACAGGGGCAAGAGACCCAGTACTTC.

V and J are TRBV7-8 and TRBJ1-1, with 7 bases identical to TRBD1. Germline-derived CDR1 and CDR2 are SGHVS and FQNEAQ. V shed 1 base, J shed 8 bases, and the junction held 10 bases outside the gene matches. The CDR3 has 15 amino acids. The CDR3 sequence: CASSLVSAGGKEAFF. CDR3 nucleotide sequence: TGTGCCAGCAGCTTAGTTTCGGCAGGGGGTAAGGAAGCTTTCTTT.

V gene TRBV27 combines with J gene TRBJ2-7, with D possibly TRBD1 on 6 matching bases. The CDR3 consists of 12 residues. The V gene lost 11 bases and the J gene lost 7 bases, with 18 bases spanning the gap. The germline V gene has CDR1 MNHEY and CDR2 SMNVEV (reference sequence). CDR3 protein: CAVGDTTFEQYF. The CDR3 nucleotides are TGTGCCGTGGGGGACACTACGTTTGAGCAGTACTTC.

The genes are TRBV7-9 and TRBJ2-2; D gene uncertain. Germline values: CDR1 SEHNR, CDR2 FQNEAQ (reference sequence). V dropped 0 bases and J dropped 10 bases, with 3 bases sitting between them. The CDR3 is 11 residues long. This CDR3 reads CASSLAQELFF. The DNA of the CDR3 is TGTGCCAGCAGCTTAGCTCAGGAGCTGTTTTTT. The full variable domain, rest sourced from reference TRBV7-9 and TRBJ2-2, is DTGVSQNPRHKITKRGQNVTFRCDPISEHNRLYWYRQTLGQGPEFLTYFQNEAQLEKSRLLSDRFSAERPKGSFSTLEIQRTEQGDSAMYLCASSLAQELFFGEGSRLTVL.